This is a list of T cell receptor beta chains from one sample in a study of technical replicates of blood from several donors. Clones were sequenced by immunoSEQ multiplex PCR, and TCRdb holds only the in-frame ones, with some missing. The sample records tens of thousands of clones, 95% to 97% being singletons. Sequencing used T cells isolated from PBMCs. These receptor sequences come from a human donor in good health. The CDR3 runs from the conserved cysteine through the conserved F or W. A D gene is named only where the DNA matches it firmly. The size entry is marked missing in some rows and otherwise reads once, few, many or a size class.

D gene | J gene | V gene | clone size | CDR3 DNA | CDR3 protein
- | TRBJ2-7 | TRBV18 | - | TGTGCCAGCTCACCGGAGGGGCAGCAGTACTTC | CASSPEGQQYF
TRBD1 | TRBJ2-3 | TRBV5-6 | - | TGTGCCAGCAGCCCGGACAGGGGCTTCACAGATACGCAGTATTTT | CASSPDRGFTDTQYF
TRBD2 | TRBJ2-7 | TRBV4-3 | - | TGCGCCAGCAGCCCCCCCGTGGGCGGGAGCCCCTACGAGCAGTACTTC | CASSPPVGGSPYEQYF
TRBD1 | TRBJ2-3 | TRBV9 | - | TGTGCCAGCAGCCAAAGGGACAGGGGGAAGGTAGATACGCAGTATTTT | CASSQRDRGKVDTQYF
- | TRBJ1-1 | TRBV19 | - | TGTGCCAGCAAGTGGGGCTATACGGACACTGAAGCTTTCTTT | CASKWGYTDTEAFF
- | TRBJ1-1 | TRBV4-3 | few | TGCGCCAGCAGCCAATATGGGGGGGGGACTGAAGCTTTCTTT | CASSQYGGGTEAFF
TRBD2 | TRBJ2-2 | TRBV6-5 | - | TGTGCCAGCAGATTGGGACTAGCGAACACCGGGGAGCTGTTTTTT | CASRLGLANTGELFF
- | TRBJ1-2 | TRBV7-9 | - | TGTGCCAGCAGCTTAGGGGCAGGGAGGATGGATGGCTACACCTTC | CASSLGAGRMDGYTF
TRBD1 | TRBJ1-6 | TRBV25-1 | - | TGTGCCAGCATCGGACAGGTCAATTCACCCCTCCACTTT | CASIGQVNSPLHF
TRBD2 | TRBJ2-1 | TRBV6-4 | - | TGTGCCAGCACCACACCTTATAGCGGGAGGCGAACCGGTGAGCAGTTCTTC | CASTTPYSGRRTGEQFF
TRBD2 | TRBJ2-1 | TRBV9 | - | TGTGCCAGCAGCTCCCCAACTAGCGCCTTCTCCTACAATGAGCAGTTCTTC | CASSSPTSAFSYNEQFF
- | TRBJ2-7 | TRBV21-1 | - | TGTGCCAGCAGCAAAGCTGTTCGGGGAACGTCTAACGAGCAGTACTTC | CASSKAVRGTSNEQYF
TRBD1 | TRBJ2-5 | TRBV6-4 | - | TGTGCCAGCAGCCGGACAGGGGGCTCGGGGACCCAGTACTTC | CASSRTGGSGTQYF
- | TRBJ2-5 | TRBV29-1 | - | TGCAGCGTTGTACCCCTCTTAAGAGGATCAGAGACCCAGTACTTC | CSVVPLLRGSETQYF
- | TRBJ1-1 | TRBV11-3 | - | TGTGCCAGCACCCCCACGGACACTGAAGCTTTCTTT | CASTPTDTEAFF
- | TRBJ1-5 | TRBV18 | - | TGTGCCAGCTCACCTCAGGATGCACGGAATCAGCCCCAGCATTTT | CASSPQDARNQPQHF
TRBD1 | TRBJ1-4 | TRBV2 | - | TGTGCCAGCAGGAAGACAGGGATTAATGAAAAACTGTTTTTT | CASRKTGINEKLFF
TRBD2 | TRBJ2-3 | TRBV6-6 | - | TGTGCCAGCAGTTCCCGACTAGCGGGCTACACAGATACGCAGTATTTT | CASSSRLAGYTDTQYF
TRBD2 | TRBJ2-1 | TRBV25-1 | once | TGTGCCAGCAGTGAAACTAGCGGGAAGTTCAATGAGCAGTTCTTC | CASSETSGKFNEQFF
- | TRBJ2-1 | TRBV25-1 | - | TGTGCCAGCACTTCTGGGGGGTTCGATGAGCAGTTCTTC | CASTSGGFDEQFF
TRBD2 | TRBJ2-3 | TRBV28 | - | TGTGCCAGCAGTTTAGGACTAGCTCCGGCGGCAGATACGCAGTATTTT | CASSLGLAPAADTQYF
TRBD2 | TRBJ2-5 | TRBV6-5 | - | TGTGCCAGCAGTTTCTGGGCGGGAGCCCAAGAGACCCAGTACTTC | CASSFWAGAQETQYF
TRBD2 | TRBJ2-1 | TRBV4-1 | - | TGCGCCAGCAGCCAAGATCTAACTAGCGGGAGTAGGTACAATGAGCAGTTCTTC | CASSQDLTSGSRYNEQFF
TRBD1 | TRBJ1-2 | TRBV5-1 | - | TGCGCCAGCAGACTCGGGACAGGTTCTTTCTATGGCTACACCTTC | CASRLGTGSFYGYTF
TRBD2 | TRBJ2-7 | TRBV28 | - | TGTGCCAGCAGTCCCGGGACTAGCTCTTACGAGCAGTACTTC | CASSPGTSSYEQYF
TRBD1 | TRBJ2-3 | TRBV12-5 | - | TGTGCTAGTGGGACAGGGGTGGGCACAGATACGCAGTATTTT | CASGTGVGTDTQYF
TRBD1 | TRBJ2-3 | TRBV13 | few | TGTGCCAGCAGCACCCTGGGACAGGGTGCAACAGATACGCAGTATTTT | CASSTLGQGATDTQYF
TRBD2 | TRBJ2-3 | TRBV5-4 | - | TGTGCCAGCAGTTTAGCGGGAAAGGGCACAGATACGCAGTATTTT | CASSLAGKGTDTQYF
TRBD1 | TRBJ2-7 | TRBV30 | - | TGTGCCTGGAGACGGGACAGCTCCTACGAGCAGTACTTC | CAWRRDSSYEQYF
TRBD1 | TRBJ2-3 | TRBV5-4 | - | TGTGCCAGCAGCCCCGGGACAGGGTATACAGATACGCAGTATTTT | CASSPGTGYTDTQYF
- | TRBJ2-6 | TRBV11-3 | - | TGTGCCAGCAGCTTAGATTCGAGCTCTGGGGCCAACGTCCTGACTTTC | CASSLDSSSGANVLTF
TRBD1 | TRBJ1-1 | TRBV7-8 | - | TGTGCCAGCAGCTCCGGACAGGGGTTGAACACTGAAGCTTTCTTT | CASSSGQGLNTEAFF
TRBD1 | TRBJ1-5 | TRBV19 | - | TGTGCCAGTGGGACAGGGATTAGCAATCAGCCCCAGCATTTT | CASGTGISNQPQHF
TRBD1 | TRBJ2-3 | TRBV9 | - | TGTGCCAGCAGCGGTGGAGCAGGGGGAGATACGCAGTATTTT | CASSGGAGGDTQYF
- | TRBJ1-1 | TRBV19 | - | TGTGCCAGTAGTATGTGGGGGCAGGAAGCTTTCTTT | CASSMWGQEAFF
- | TRBJ1-1 | TRBV13 | once | TGTGCCAGCAGCTTAGGGGACATCCTCATGAACACTGAAGCTTTCTTT | CASSLGDILMNTEAFF
- | TRBJ1-1 | TRBV6-1 | - | TGTGCCAGCAGTGGTTACAGAACCGAAGCTTTCTTT | CASSGYRTEAFF
- | TRBJ2-3 | TRBV13 | - | TGTGCCAGCAGCCTCAGACAGGGAGGTACAGATACGCAGTATTTT | CASSLRQGGTDTQYF
- | TRBJ2-7 | TRBV11-1 | - | TGTGCCAGCAGCTTGTGGCCGAACTACGAGCAGTACTTC | CASSLWPNYEQYF
- | TRBJ2-3 | TRBV6-1 | - | TGTGCCAGCACCCCAACCGTTGGACTCACAGATACGCAGTATTTT | CASTPTVGLTDTQYF
TRBD2 | TRBJ2-1 | TRBV27 | once | TGTGCCAGCAGTTTAACGATAGCGGGAGACCTAAATGAGCAGTTCTTC | CASSLTIAGDLNEQFF
- | TRBJ1-2 | TRBV10-2 | - | TGCGCCAGCAGTGGGGGGGTTGGTGGCTACACCTTC | CASSGGVGGYTF
TRBD2 | TRBJ2-6 | TRBV28 | once | TGTGCCAGCAGTACCGCGGGGGTGATCTCTGGGGCCAACGTCCTGACTTTC | CASSTAGVISGANVLTF
TRBD2 | TRBJ2-1 | TRBV19 | - | TGTGCCAGTAGTATCAGTCAGGGACTAGCGTCCAATGAGCAGTTCTTC | CASSISQGLASNEQFF
TRBD1 | TRBJ1-2 | TRBV29-1 | - | TGCAGCGTTACTAGACAGGGGACGGGGGGCTACACCTTC | CSVTRQGTGGYTF
- | TRBJ2-3 | TRBV7-2 | - | TGTGCCAGCAGCGCATCGGGGGGACAGGATCAGTATTTT | CASSASGGQDQYF
TRBD1 | TRBJ1-5 | TRBV6-5 | - | TGTGCCAGCAGTACCGATACAGGGGGCGGACAGCCCCAGCATTTT | CASSTDTGGGQPQHF
- | TRBJ1-1 | TRBV6-5 | - | TGTGCCAGCAGTTACAGGACAGCCAACACTGAAGCTTTCTTT | CASSYRTANTEAFF
TRBD2 | TRBJ2-3 | TRBV7-3 | - | TGTGCCAGCGGGGACTATAGCACAGATACGCAGTATTTT | CASGDYSTDTQYF